This T cell receptor beta chain comes out of a study of OX40 agonist ivuxolimab in advanced cancers. Across the whole study: Hepatocellular carcinoma, melanoma, renal cell or head and neck cancer affected the dose-escalation patients. A male proportion of about 84% was recorded, with mean age 60 years and range about 20 to 90. In three patients, partial responses were observed, one with hepatocellular carcinoma and two with cutaneous melanoma.

Using immunoSEQ multiplex PCR, the repertoire was profiled, and TCRdb retains in-frame clones only, with some absent. The table records nearly 80,000 clones, 84% of them present only once. Patients were ineligible given autoimmune disease history or systemic immunosuppression. The V and J ends lost 4 bases and 3 bases, in that order; junction bases with no gene match: 6. Per germline, CDR1 SGHRS and CDR2 YFSETQ. This CDR3 region has 15 residues. V and J are TRBV5-1 and TRBJ2-1, with 8 bases matching TRBD2. This receptor was taken from an adult with an advanced solid tumor such as melanoma, head and neck, liver or kidney cancer. The sequencing used CD4+ or CD8+ T cells sorted from blood, collected in a trial of the OX40 agonist ivuxolimab. CDR3 in amino acids: CASSGTSGYYNEQFF. The CDR3 DNA reads as TGCGCCAGCAGCGGCACTAGCGGCTACTACAATGAGCAGTTCTTC.